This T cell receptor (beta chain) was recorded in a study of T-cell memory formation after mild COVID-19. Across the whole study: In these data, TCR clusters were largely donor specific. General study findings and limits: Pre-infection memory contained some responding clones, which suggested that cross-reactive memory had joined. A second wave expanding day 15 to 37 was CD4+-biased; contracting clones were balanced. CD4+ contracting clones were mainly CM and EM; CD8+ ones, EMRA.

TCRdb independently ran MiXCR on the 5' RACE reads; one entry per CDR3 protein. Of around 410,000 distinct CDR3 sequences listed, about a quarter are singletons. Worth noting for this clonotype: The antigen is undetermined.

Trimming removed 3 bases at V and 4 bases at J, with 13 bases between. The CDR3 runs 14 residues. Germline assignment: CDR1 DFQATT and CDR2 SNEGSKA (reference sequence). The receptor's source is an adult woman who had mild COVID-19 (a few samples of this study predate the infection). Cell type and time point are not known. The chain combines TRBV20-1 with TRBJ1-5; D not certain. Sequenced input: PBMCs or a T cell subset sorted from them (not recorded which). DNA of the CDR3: TGCAGTGCTAGGCCCGCGGGTAGTAATCAGCCCCAGCATTTT. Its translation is CSARPAGSNQPQHF.